These T cell receptor beta chains were read from a single sample in a study of blood T cell repertoires in COVID-19. The data were produced by immunoSEQ multiplex PCR, yet TCRdb's version contains in-frame clones alone and is incomplete. In the table there are 140,000 to 150,000 clones, roughly nine tenths of which are singletons. Sequenced input: peripheral blood. Receptor source: a young man with COVID-19, enrolled during active disease. The CDR3 runs from the conserved cysteine through the conserved F or W. Each record gives: V gene, D gene, J gene, clone size, CDR3 protein, CDR3 DNA. The D gene is left open where the match is weak. For some rows the clone size is stated as once, few or many, or as a class when expanded; others skip it.

TRBV5-1	-	TRBJ1-1	-	CASSEPKGDTEAFF	TGCGCCAGCAGCGAGCCAAAGGGGGACACTGAAGCTTTCTTT
TRBV19	-	TRBJ2-1	-	CASSIGPSEQFF	TGTGCCAGTAGCATAGGACCTAGCGAGCAGTTCTTC
TRBV27	TRBD2	TRBJ2-1	-	CASSWTSGRAGEQFF	TGTGCCAGCAGTTGGACTAGCGGGAGGGCCGGTGAGCAGTTCTTC
TRBV9	TRBD2	TRBJ2-3	-	CASSSLAGGFTDTQYF	TGTGCCAGCAGCTCCTTAGCGGGGGGATTCACAGATACGCAGTATTTT
TRBV27	TRBD1	TRBJ2-7	-	CASSFRTGGLYEQYF	TGTGCCAGCAGTTTCCGGACAGGGGGCCTCTACGAGCAGTACTTC
TRBV9	TRBD2	TRBJ2-1	-	CASSVAGLIDNEQFF	TGTGCCAGCAGCGTAGCGGGACTAATCGACAATGAGCAGTTCTTC
TRBV28	-	TRBJ2-5	-	CASSSDLQETQYF	TGTGCCAGCAGTTCGGACTTACAAGAGACCCAGTACTTC
TRBV7-7	TRBD1	TRBJ2-1	once	CASSLAPGTGNEQFF	TGTGCCAGCAGCTTAGCTCCCGGGACAGGGAATGAGCAGTTCTTC
TRBV7-2	TRBD2	TRBJ2-7	-	CASSLASGNLYEQYF	TGTGCCAGCAGCTTAGCAAGCGGGAACCTCTACGAGCAGTACTTC
TRBV7-9	-	TRBJ1-2	-	CASSLGSGSIYGYTF	TGTGCCAGCAGCTTAGGTTCGGGGAGCATCTATGGCTACACCTTC
TRBV30	-	TRBJ2-2	-	CAWSPPRTDLVGELFF	TGTGCCTGGAGTCCACCCAGGACAGATTTAGTGGGGGAGCTGTTTTTT
TRBV4-3	-	TRBJ1-1	-	CASSPRGGTEAFF	TGCGCCAGCAGCCCTAGAGGGGGCACTGAAGCTTTCTTT
TRBV30	TRBD1	TRBJ2-7	-	CARNPGTGGYEQYF	TGTGCCAGAAACCCCGGGACAGGCGGCTACGAGCAGTACTTC
TRBV4-2	-	TRBJ1-4	few	CASSPVNNEKLFF	TGTGCCAGCAGCCCAGTCAATAATGAAAAACTGTTTTTT
TRBV25-1	TRBD1	TRBJ1-2	-	CASTGTGGGKYGYTF	TGTGCCAGCACCGGGACAGGGGGCGGAAAATATGGCTACACCTTC
TRBV30	-	TRBJ2-7	-	CAWTPVISYEQYF	TGTGCCTGGACTCCCGTTATCTCCTACGAGCAGTACTTC
TRBV5-1	TRBD1	TRBJ1-1	-	CASSGTGTANTEAFF	TGCGCCAGCAGCGGAACCGGGACAGCGAACACTGAAGCTTTCTTT
TRBV4-2	-	TRBJ2-7	-	CASSQAEQISSYEQYF	TGTGCCAGCAGCCAAGCGGAACAGATAAGCTCCTACGAGCAGTACTTC
TRBV15	-	TRBJ1-2	-	CATSSNRVNYGYTF	TGTGCCACCAGCAGTAACAGGGTTAACTATGGCTACACCTTC
TRBV9	TRBD1	TRBJ2-7	-	CASSQGQAINSGYEQYF	TGTGCCAGCAGTCAGGGACAGGCCATAAACTCTGGGTACGAGCAGTACTTC
TRBV9	-	TRBJ1-2	-	CASSVEMQGRRDGYTF	TGTGCCAGCAGCGTAGAAATGCAGGGGCGACGGGATGGCTACACCTTC
TRBV4-3	-	TRBJ2-3	-	CASSQGGTGHRFDTQYF	TGCGCCAGCAGCCAAGGGGGAACGGGACACCGATTTGATACGCAGTATTTT
TRBV6-1	-	TRBJ1-5	-	CASSDPGKVWQPQHF	TGTGCCAGCAGTGATCCAGGGAAGGTTTGGCAGCCCCAGCATTTT
TRBV6-2/TRBV6-3	TRBD2	TRBJ2-1	-	CASSSGLAGVLSYNEQFF	TGTGCCAGCAGTTCGGGACTAGCGGGAGTTCTCTCCTACAATGAGCAGTTCTTC
TRBV29-1	TRBD2	TRBJ2-1	-	CSVGSGNSWNEQFF	TGCAGCGTTGGGAGCGGGAACAGCTGGAATGAGCAGTTCTTC
TRBV6-5	-	TRBJ2-5	-	CASSYSNQGGTQYF	TGTGCCAGCAGTTACTCGAACCAGGGTGGGACCCAGTACTTC
TRBV5-6	TRBD1	TRBJ1-2	-	CASSFRAGGYGYTF	TGTGCCAGCAGCTTCCGGGCAGGGGGATATGGCTACACCTTC
TRBV9	-	TRBJ2-3	-	CASSPGGTDTQYF	TGTGCCAGCAGCCCAGGCGGCACAGATACGCAGTATTTT
TRBV5-5	TRBD2	TRBJ2-3	-	CASSFGLAGVTDTQYF	TGTGCCAGCAGCTTCGGACTAGCGGGGGTCACAGATACGCAGTATTTT
TRBV9	-	TRBJ2-5	-	CASSPRTGGETQYF	TGTGCCAGCAGCCCAAGGACTGGAGGGGAGACCCAGTACTTC
TRBV6-5	TRBD1	TRBJ2-7	-	CASSYRTGVKNEQYF	TGTGCCAGCAGTTACCGGACAGGGGTGAAGAACGAGCAGTACTTC
TRBV19	TRBD2	TRBJ2-2	-	CASSIVGLAGVRTGELFF	TGTGCCAGTAGTATAGTCGGGCTAGCGGGAGTAAGGACCGGGGAGCTGTTTTTT
TRBV5-1	TRBD2	TRBJ2-7	-	CASSLGLAGAYEQYF	TGCGCCAGCAGCTTGGGGTTAGCGGGAGCCTACGAGCAGTACTTC
TRBV12-3/TRBV12-4	TRBD1	TRBJ1-1	-	CASSQRQGAFF	TGTGCCAGCAGTCAACGACAGGGGGCTTTCTTT
TRBV6-2/TRBV6-3	TRBD1	TRBJ2-4	-	CASSYLTGTDKNIQYF	TGTGCCAGCAGTTACCTTACCGGGACAGACAAAAACATTCAGTACTTC
TRBV5-1	TRBD2	TRBJ2-5	-	CASSQTAGGPPVTQYF	TGCGCCAGTTCTCAAACGGCGGGAGGACCCCCAGTGACCCAGTACTTC
TRBV11-3	-	TRBJ2-3	few	CASSSTGLGTQYF	TGTGCCAGCAGCTCTACAGGGCTCGGTACGCAGTATTTT
TRBV5-1	-	TRBJ1-1	-	CASSLGAGTEAFF	TGCGCCAGCAGCTTGGGGGCAGGGACTGAAGCTTTCTTT
TRBV28	-	TRBJ1-2	-	CASSFQGYYGYTF	TGTGCCAGCAGTTTTCAGGGGTACTATGGCTACACCTTC
TRBV9	TRBD1	TRBJ2-3	once	CASSVPTGGYDTQYF	TGTGCCAGCAGCGTCCCGACAGGGGGCTACGATACGCAGTATTTT
TRBV15	TRBD1	TRBJ2-7	-	CATSRGRSGQGSYEQYF	TGTGCCACCAGCAGAGGACGGAGCGGACAGGGCTCCTACGAGCAGTACTTC
TRBV6-5	TRBD1	TRBJ2-7	few	CASSYGTGGSYEQYF	TGTGCCAGCAGTTACGGGACAGGGGGCTCCTACGAGCAGTACTTC
TRBV28	TRBD2	TRBJ2-7	once	CASILKRGGSYEQYF	TGTGCCAGCATCTTAAAGAGGGGAGGGTCCTACGAGCAGTACTTC
TRBV9	-	TRBJ2-1	once	CASSFGSASYNEQFF	TGTGCCAGCAGCTTCGGGTCGGCCTCCTACAATGAGCAGTTCTTC
TRBV4-1	-	TRBJ2-1	-	CASSQGVVSYNEQFF	TGCGCCAGCAGCCAAGGAGTAGTCTCCTACAATGAGCAGTTCTTC
TRBV6-5	TRBD2	TRBJ2-1	-	CASGLAGYNEQFF	TGTGCCAGCGGCCTAGCGGGGTACAATGAGCAGTTCTTC
TRBV19	TRBD2	TRBJ2-3	once	CASMNSGASTDTQYF	TGTGCCAGTATGAATAGCGGGGCTAGCACAGATACGCAGTATTTT
TRBV25-1	-	TRBJ1-1	-	CASSEWGVGTEAFF	TGTGCCAGCAGTGAATGGGGAGTCGGCACTGAAGCTTTCTTT